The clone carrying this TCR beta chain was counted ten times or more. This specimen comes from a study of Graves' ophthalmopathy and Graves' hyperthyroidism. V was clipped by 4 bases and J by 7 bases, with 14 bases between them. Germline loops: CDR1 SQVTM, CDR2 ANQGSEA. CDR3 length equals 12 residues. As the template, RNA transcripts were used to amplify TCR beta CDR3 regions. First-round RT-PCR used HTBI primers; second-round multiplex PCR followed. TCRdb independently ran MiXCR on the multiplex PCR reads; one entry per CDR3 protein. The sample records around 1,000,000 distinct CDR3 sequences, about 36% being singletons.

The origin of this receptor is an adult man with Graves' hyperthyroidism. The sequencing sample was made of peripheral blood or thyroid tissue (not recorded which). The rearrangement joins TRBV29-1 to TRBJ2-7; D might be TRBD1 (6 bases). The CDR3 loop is CSVVPGTSEQYF. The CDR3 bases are TGCAGCGTTGTGCCCGGGACAAGTGAGCAGTACTTC.